The clone carrying this T cell receptor (beta chain) showed up just once. Antigen: not known. These data come from a study of shared clonotypes between healthy human individuals. Study-level information: Each donor's CD4 naive and CD4 memory cells filled three plates apiece, CD8 naive two, and CD8 memory one.

Study-wide findings and caveats: Naive CD4 clonotype sharing across a few donors was about 5%.

A deep-level run was used for the assay. In the sorted-subset replicate PCRs, approximately 200 ng DNA, 30,000 or so T cell genomes, was used. TCRdb keeps only in-frame clones here, not all; method: immunoSEQ multiplex PCR. This table has over 950,000 clones, 70% to 80% appearing once. The germline gives CDR1 SGHRS, CDR2 YFSETQ. The V gene lost 7 bases and the J gene lost 6 bases, with 14 bases spanning the gap. The CDR3 is 13 amino acids. The chain recombines TRBV5-1 with TRBJ2-1; D might be TRBD1 or TRBD2, each matching 5 bases. The source material was memory CD4+ T cells from PBMCs. Documented subset: CD45RA-negative fraction. This receptor was identified in a man younger than 35 in good health. Some clones in this sample may be carry-over from other donors' samples. The chain's CDR3 is CASGDLASNEQFF. The CDR3 coding sequence is TGCGCCAGCGGGGACCTGGCGTCCAATGAGCAGTTCTTC.